This TCR beta chain was obtained from a study of CD8 T cells in ankylosing spondylitis. Study-wide results and limits: There was a TCR beta motif, made of several highly homologous variants, that appeared characteristic of ankylosing spondylitis blood. Earlier studies detected some motif variants in reactive arthritis synovial fluid and blood. Disease-linked clones reportedly showed significant enrichment in matched ankylosing spondylitis synovial fluid.

Trimming removed 3 bases at V and 5 bases at J, with 10 bases between. Per germline, CDR1 KGHSH and CDR2 LQKENI. This CDR3 spans 13 amino acids. It was by quantitative 5'-RACE with molecular barcodes that TCR beta libraries were made. One entry per CDR3 protein, called by TCRdb with MiXCR from the 5' RACE reads. Of around 540,000 distinct CDR3 sequences in the sample, more than 9.5% are singletons; the top ten hold around 6.8%. This clonotype was observed a handful of times. Its target is unknown. The chain couples TRBV18 to TRBJ1-1; D remains ambiguous. This TCR derives from a male donor with ankylosing spondylitis. Sequenced: blood, either unsorted or a sorted T cell fraction (not recorded which). The CDR3 protein is CASSPNGGTEAFF. CDR3 coding DNA: TGTGCCAGCTCACCGAATGGAGGGACTGAAGCTTTCTTT.